This T cell receptor (beta chain) was recorded in a study of blood T cell repertoires in COVID-19. Participants, about 18 to 90 years old, spanned approximately 25 US areas. Two negative PCRs, clearance, or symptom resolution characterized the recovered Cohort 3 donors. The CDR3 spans 13 residues. Germline V gives CDR1 SGHTA, CDR2 FQGNSA. V dropped 0 bases and J dropped 7 bases, with 7 bases sitting between them. Original processing notes: Amplification with reference gene primers provided the estimates of nucleated cell counts. The data were produced by immunoSEQ multiplex PCR, yet TCRdb's version contains in-frame clones alone and is incomplete. V, J and clone size reflect that table, while D and trimming were determined from the DNA. Of over 150,000 clones in the sample, approximately 79% were seen once. This clone has only a few counts.

This TCR came from a man aged 50-59 years who had recovered from COVID-19. Sequenced input: PBMCs or T cells enriched from blood (not recorded which). The rearrangement links TRBV7-2 to TRBJ1-5; D remains ambiguous. CDR3 sequence (DNA): TGTGCCAGCAGCTTAGCGATGGAGCAGCCCCAGCATTTT. Translating it yields CASSLAMEQPQHF. Filled out from reference TRBV7-2 and TRBJ1-5, the complete variable domain reads GAGVSQSPSNKVTEKGKDVELRCDPISGHTALYWYRQSLGQGLEFLIYFQGNSAPDKSGLPSDRFSAERTGGSVSTLTIQRTQQEDSAVYLCASSLAMEQPQHFGDGTRLSIL.